The entry below gives a single TCR beta chain sequence along with its context. The antigen is unknown. The repertoire was sequenced with immunoSEQ multiplex PCR; TCRdb's copy has only in-frame clones and lacks some. The top ten clones hold roughly 1.5% of a sample with about 180,000 clones, more than 75% of them seen once. The sample belongs to a study of cytomegalovirus exposure and HLA in healthy donors. Study outcomes and limitations: Altogether, 164 TCR beta chains were recorded as cytomegalovirus-associated. A classifier reportedly called cytomegalovirus status with high sensitivity and specificity. Subsequent analysis found a tendency for first-cohort TCR clusters to co-occur within the 120 or so validation repertoires.

The CDR3 is made up of 16 amino acids. CDR1 and CDR2 from the germline V gene are LGHNA and YSLEER. Trimming left V 0 bases short and J 2 bases short, with 11 bases between. This rearrangement joins TRBV4-3 to TRBJ2-1; weak D call: TRBD2 (7 bases). The sample consisted of PBMCs. The sequence came from a woman between 25 and 40 years old in good health and CMV-seronegative. CDR3 DNA: TGCGCCAGCAGCCAAGAGCGGGGGCTCACCTACAATGAGCAGTTCTTC. Encoded protein: CASSQERGLTYNEQFF.